The entry that follows covers one TCR beta chain sequence. Its target is unknown. The study ran its PCR with 60 Vbeta and 13 Jbeta primers. The method was immunoSEQ multiplex PCR; TCRdb's version includes in-frame clones alone and lacks a portion of them. The top ten hold about 2% of the sample, which has roughly 160,000 clones, 70% to 80% seen once. The germline V gene has CDR1 SEHNR and CDR2 FQNEAQ (reference sequence). Trimming took 4 bases from V and 7 from J, leaving 20 bases between them. The CDR3 spans 15 residues. These data originate in a study of cytomegalovirus exposure and HLA in healthy donors. The study's findings and limits: In a later analysis, HLA-associated TCR beta chains were more clonally expanded than equally common others. In a later analysis, TCR beta V- and J-gene trimming showed a link to a missense DCLRE1C variant. The study labeled about 160 TCR beta chains cytomegalovirus-associated.

Sequenced input: PBMCs. The chain links TRBV7-9 to TRBJ2-7; D perhaps matches TRBD1 (6 bases). This sequence originates from a man aged 35 to 55 in good health and CMV-seronegative. The CDR3 reads CASSYGAGALFEQYF. In DNA form, the CDR3 reads TGTGCCAGCAGCTATGGGGCAGGGGCTCTGTTTGAGCAGTACTTC.